This entry lists 17 T cell receptor beta chains sequenced from one sample in a study of blood T cell repertoires in COVID-19. Clones were read by immunoSEQ multiplex PCR, and TCRdb kept only the in-frame ones, dropping some. The table lists under 300,000 clones, roughly nine tenths of them singletons, with roughly 5.8% in the top ten. The sequencing sample was made of peripheral blood. The receptor source for this set is a man aged 60-69 years with acute or convalescent COVID-19.

The genes are TRBV28 and TRBJ2-2, with TRBD2 matching over 11 bases. The CDR3 spans 19 residues. Germline values: CDR1 MDHEN, CDR2 SYDVKM. V lost 2 bases, J lost 0 bases, and 8 bases stayed unmatched. CDR3 sequence: CASSLNLRLAGTNTGELFF. For the CDR3, the DNA is TGTGCCAGCAGTTTAAACCTTAGACTAGCGGGGACGAACACCGGGGAGCTGTTTTTT.

The V call is TRBV6-6, the J call TRBJ2-1; 9 nucleotides match TRBD1. The CDR3 is 17 amino acids. Trimming removed 5 bases from V and 7 bases from J; junction bases left unmatched: 15. Germline values: CDR1 MNHNY, CDR2 SVGAGI (reference sequence). The CDR3 nucleotides are TGTGCCAGCAGTCCTCAATTAGGGACAGGGTCAGGTAATGAGCAGTTCTTC. Translation gives CASSPQLGTGSGNEQFF.

V usage is TRBV3-1 (or the pseudogene TRBV3-2) and J usage is TRBJ2-3, with 11 positions matching TRBD2. With V trimmed by 0 bases and J by 1 base, 6 bases remained unmatched. Germline CDR1 and CDR2: LGHDT and YNNKEL (reference sequence). The CDR3 runs to 18 residues. Here the CDR3 DNA reads TGTGCCAGCAGCCAAGAGGGTCTAGCGGGAGGAGGCACAGATACGCAGTATTTT. It translates to CASSQEGLAGGGTDTQYF.

The chain uses TRBV7-2 and TRBJ1-1; D gene uncertain. The CDR3 contains 15 residues. Trimming pared 4 bases from V and 5 bases from J, leaving 17 bases between. Germline CDR1 SGHTA, CDR2 FQGNSA. The CDR3 sequence is CASSSDRGPRTEAFF. The CDR3 DNA is TGTGCCAGCAGCTCCGACCGGGGTCCCAGAACTGAAGCTTTCTTT.

The chain has TRBV28 and TRBJ1-5; the D gene is possibly TRBD1 (6 bases). Between the trimmed V and J ends, which lost 7 bases and 0 bases, there was a span of 25 bases. Germline V gene data show CDR1 as MDHEN and CDR2 as SYDVKM. The CDR3 totals 19 residues. In DNA form, the CDR3 reads TGTGCCAGCAACAGGGTGGCTGGTGGAGTGCCATATAGCAATCAGCCCCAGCATTTT. The encoded protein is CASNRVAGGVPYSNQPQHF. Full variable domain (outside the CDR3, taken from reference TRBV28 and TRBJ1-5): DVKVTQSSRYLVKRTGEKVFLECVQDMDHENMFWYRQDPGLGLRLIYFSYDVKMKEKGDIPEGYSVSREKKERFSLILESASTNQTSMYLCASNRVAGGVPYSNQPQHFGDGTRLSIL.

V and J are TRBV6-5 and TRBJ2-3; 9 nucleotides agree with TRBD1. Germline CDR1 is MNHEY and CDR2 is SVGAGI. CDR3 length: 14 amino acids. V dropped 4 bases and J dropped 3; count of bases not matched to a gene: 2. The CDR3 spells CASSSGQGTDTQYF. The CDR3 DNA reads TGTGCCAGCAGTTCCGGACAGGGGACAGATACGCAGTATTTT.

The V gene is TRBV7-3, the J gene TRBJ2-1; D unresolved. The CDR3 runs 14 residues. Trimming took 3 bases from V and 1 from J, leaving 7 bases between them. Germline CDR1 and CDR2: SGHTA and FQGTGA. The CDR3 coding sequence is TGTGCCAGCAGCTTCCTAGGTTCCTACAATGAGCAGTTCTTC. Encoded protein: CASSFLGSYNEQFF.

The V call is TRBV5-8, the J call TRBJ1-5; no reliable D call. CDR1 is SGHTS, CDR2 YDEGEE, per germline. V lost 1 base, J lost 0 bases, and 5 bases lay in between. The CDR3 is 14 residues long. This chain's CDR3 is CASSLSYSNQPQHF. In nucleotides, the CDR3 is TGTGCCAGCAGCTTGAGCTATAGCAATCAGCCCCAGCATTTT.

V is TRBV4-3 and J is TRBJ1-1, with no clear D. The CDR3 consists of 14 residues. The germline V gene encodes CDR1 LGHNA and CDR2 YSLEER. Trimming removed 0 bases at V and 0 bases at J, with 5 bases between. CDR3 region: CASSQDLMNTEAFF. CDR3 in DNA: TGCGCCAGCAGCCAAGATCTTATGAACACTGAAGCTTTCTTT.

This clone was recorded a few times. The rearrangement uses TRBV28 and TRBJ1-2, with D uncertain. The germline V and J ends were trimmed by 6 bases and 1 base, with 9 bases remaining between them. In germline, CDR1 is MDHEN, CDR2 SYDVKM. This CDR3 is 13 amino acids long. The CDR3 DNA follows: TGTGCCAGCAGCTCCGGACTTAACTATGGCTACACCTTC. This gives the protein CASSSGLNYGYTF.

In this sample, this clone turned up a few times. This sequence joins TRBV20-1 and TRBJ2-1; the D gene is possibly TRBD2 (5 bases). This CDR3 region has 18 residues. Looked up from germline, CDR1 is DFQATT and CDR2 is SNEGSKA (reference sequence). Deletions cut 3 bases from V and 0 bases from J, with 21 bases between. The CDR3 bases are TGCAGTGCTAGTGGCCATTTGGGAGCGAGAAGCTCCTACAATGAGCAGTTCTTC. Translation: CSASGHLGARSSYNEQFF.

The chain uses TRBV28 and TRBJ1-3; D unresolved. The CDR3 runs 14 residues. Germline V CDR1 and CDR2: MDHEN, SYDVKM. V was shortened by 3 bases and J by 0 bases, with 6 bases between the two germline ends. The CDR3 sequence is CASSLSFSGNTIYF. The CDR3 nucleotides read TGTGCCAGCAGTTTGTCCTTCTCTGGAAACACCATATATTTT.

This rearrangement joins TRBV6-5 to TRBJ1-3, with 8 bases matching TRBD1. The V and J ends lost 5 bases and 4 bases, in that order; junction bases with no gene match: 7. This CDR3 is built from 15 residues. Germline V lookup: CDR1 MNHEY, CDR2 SVGAGI. The CDR3, as DNA: TGTGCCAGCAGTCGTCAGGGGGCTTTCGGAAACACCATATATTTT. It encodes CASSRQGAFGNTIYF.

The rearrangement uses TRBV27 and TRBJ2-7; 7 nucleotides match TRBD2. Trimming cost V 7 bases and J 5 bases; bases outside gene matches: 17. This CDR3 spans 16 amino acids. Germline V gene sequence: CDR1 MNHEY, CDR2 SMNVEV (reference sequence). The CDR3 DNA sequence: TGTGCCAGCACCCCGAGCGGGGTCAGATCGGGCCACGAGCAGTACTTC. The encoded protein is CASTPSGVRSGHEQYF.

This clone was seen only a few times. The rearrangement links TRBV7-2 to TRBJ1-4; perhaps TRBD1 as D (5 bases). CDR1 SGHTA and CDR2 FQGNSA come from the germline V gene. Trimming removed 2 bases at V and 2 bases at J, with 9 bases between. This CDR3 has 15 residues. The CDR3 reads CASSLTGGTNEKLFF. DNA for the CDR3: TGTGCCAGCAGCTTAACTGGGGGGACTAATGAAAAACTGTTTTTT.

The chain is built from TRBV27 and TRBJ2-7; 8 bases are a match to TRBD1. Looked up from germline, CDR1 is MNHEY and CDR2 is SMNVEV (reference sequence). CDR3 size: 14 residues. J lost 1 base, V lost 4 bases, and 3 bases had no gene match. CDR3 sequence: CASSSNRGSYEQYF. As DNA, the CDR3 is TGTGCCAGCAGTTCGAACAGGGGGTCCTACGAGCAGTACTTC.

CDR3 in DNA: TGTGCCAGCGGTAGGAAGGGAGGAGAGACCCAGTACTTC. It yields the protein CASGRKGGETQYF. The chain recombines TRBV27 with TRBJ2-5; tentative D call: TRBD2 (6 bases). V lost 8 bases, J lost 4 bases, and 14 bases lay in between. CDR1 MNHEY and CDR2 SMNVEV come from the germline V gene (reference sequence). The CDR3 has 13 residues.